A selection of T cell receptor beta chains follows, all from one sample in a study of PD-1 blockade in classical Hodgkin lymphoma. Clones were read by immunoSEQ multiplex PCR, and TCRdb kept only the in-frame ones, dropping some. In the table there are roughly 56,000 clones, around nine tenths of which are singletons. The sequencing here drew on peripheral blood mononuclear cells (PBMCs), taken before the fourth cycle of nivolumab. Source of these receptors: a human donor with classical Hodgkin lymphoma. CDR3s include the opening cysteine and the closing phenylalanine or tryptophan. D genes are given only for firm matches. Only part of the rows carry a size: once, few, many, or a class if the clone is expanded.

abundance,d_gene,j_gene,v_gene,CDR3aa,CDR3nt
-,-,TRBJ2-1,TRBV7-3,CASSPRDGGRNEQFF,TGTGCCAGCAGCCCACGGGACGGGGGGCGCAATGAGCAGTTCTTC
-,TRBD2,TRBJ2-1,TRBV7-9,CASSFPGTSVDNEQFF,TGTGCCAGCAGCTTTCCGGGGACTAGCGTTGACAATGAGCAGTTCTTC
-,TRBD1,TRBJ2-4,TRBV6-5,CASSYDRAWDIQYF,TGTGCCAGCAGTTACGACAGGGCGTGGGACATTCAGTACTTC
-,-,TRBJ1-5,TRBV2,CASSEVQFNQPQHF,TGTGCCAGCAGTGAAGTGCAGTTCAATCAGCCCCAGCATTTT
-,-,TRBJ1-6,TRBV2,CASSDHTWGNSPLHF,TGTGCCAGCAGTGATCACACCTGGGGCAATTCACCCCTCCACTTT
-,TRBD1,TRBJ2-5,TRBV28,CASSPLGTGSETQYF,TGTGCCAGCAGTCCCCTGGGGACAGGGTCAGAGACCCAGTACTTC
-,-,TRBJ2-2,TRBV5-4,CASSREPTVPRELFF,TGTGCCAGCAGCCGCGAGCCCACGGTACCCCGGGAGCTGTTTTTT
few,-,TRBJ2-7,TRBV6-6,CASTLSGRGPYEQYF,TGTGCCAGCACCCTATCCGGACGGGGACCCTACGAGCAGTACTTC
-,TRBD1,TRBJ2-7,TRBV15,CATSREQGAGEQYF,TGTGCCACCAGCAGAGAGCAGGGGGCCGGCGAGCAGTACTTC
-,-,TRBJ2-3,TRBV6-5,CASSYRTSTDTQYF,TGTGCCAGCAGTTACCGGACAAGCACAGATACGCAGTATTTT
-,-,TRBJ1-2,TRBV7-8,CASSLGPGYGYTF,TGTGCCAGCAGCTTAGGGCCCGGTTATGGCTACACCTTC
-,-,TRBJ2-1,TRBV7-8,CASSLAPGAGYNEQFF,TGTGCCAGCAGCTTAGCCCCCGGGGCTGGCTACAATGAGCAGTTCTTC
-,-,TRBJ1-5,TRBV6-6,CASTPTDSNQPQHF,TGTGCCAGCACCCCGACAGATAGCAATCAGCCCCAGCATTTT
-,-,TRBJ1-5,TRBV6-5,CASSYRGGQPQHF,TGTGCCAGCAGTTACAGGGGAGGGCAGCCCCAGCATTTT
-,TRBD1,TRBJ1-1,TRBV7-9,CASSYQGAIRTEAFF,TGTGCCAGCAGTTATCAGGGGGCGATAAGGACTGAAGCTTTCTTT
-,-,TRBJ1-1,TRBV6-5,CASSRKTGLNTEAFF,TGTGCCAGCAGCCGGAAGACAGGACTGAACACTGAAGCTTTCTTT
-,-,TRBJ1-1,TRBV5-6,CASSQGFNTEAFF,TGTGCCAGCAGCCAGGGTTTTAACACTGAAGCTTTCTTT
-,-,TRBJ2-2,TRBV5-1,CASSPGTGGELFF,TGCGCCAGCAGCCCCGGCACGGGCGGGGAGCTGTTTTTT
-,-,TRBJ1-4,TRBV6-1,CASSGRGGMTNEKLFF,TGTGCCAGCAGTGGGCGAGGGGGGATGACTAATGAAAAACTGTTTTTT
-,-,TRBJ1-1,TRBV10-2,CASRLDRNTEAFF,TGCGCCAGCAGGTTGGACAGGAACACTGAAGCTTTCTTT
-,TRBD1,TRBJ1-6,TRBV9,CASSLQGSGSPLHF,TGTGCCAGCAGCCTACAGGGGTCGGGTTCACCCCTCCACTTT
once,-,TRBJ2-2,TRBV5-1,CASSKINANTGELFF,TGCGCCAGCAGCAAGATAAATGCGAACACCGGGGAGCTGTTTTTT
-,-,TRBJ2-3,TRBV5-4,CASSLSGVSTDTQYF,TGTGCCAGCAGCTTGTCGGGAGTCAGCACAGATACGCAGTATTTT
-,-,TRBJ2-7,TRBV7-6,CASSFTSGGYEQYF,TGTGCCAGCAGCTTTACATCCGGGGGATACGAGCAGTACTTC